Listed here are 14 T cell receptor beta chains from one sample, sequenced in a study of blood T cell repertoires in COVID-19. Measured with immunoSEQ multiplex PCR; TCRdb has only the in-frame clones, and not every one. The sample lists roughly 120,000 clones, more than 75% occurring once. Material for sequencing was peripheral blood. Receptor source: a human donor in a cohort sampled during active COVID-19.

The V gene is TRBV15, the J gene TRBJ2-2, with D possibly being TRBD1 (6 bases). V shed 1 base and J shed 6 bases, with 9 bases lying between them. The CDR3 spans 14 residues. The germline CDR1 and CDR2 sequences are LNHNV and YYDKDF (reference sequence). The CDR3 sequence is CATSRVAGAGELFF. The CDR3 DNA reads TGTGCCACCAGCAGAGTTGCAGGGGCCGGGGAGCTGTTTTTT.

The J gene is TRBJ2-7, the V gene TRBV7-2; D is ambiguous. CDR1 and CDR2 from the germline V gene are SGHTA and FQGNSA. V was cut by 8 bases and J by 5 bases, with 13 bases left in between. The CDR3 consists of 12 residues. This chain's CDR3 is CASASSGHEQYF. For the CDR3, the DNA is TGTGCCAGCGCGTCAAGTGGGCACGAGCAGTACTTC.

The chain recombines TRBV4-1 with TRBJ2-3; 11 bases fit TRBD2. Germline trimming cut 4 bases from V and 5 bases from J; bases unmatched to any gene: 11. CDR3 length: 17 amino acids. Germline CDR1 MGHRA, CDR2 YSYEKL. The CDR3 bases are TGCGCCAGCAGCCCAGGAACACTAGCGGGAGTAAAAGATACGCAGTATTTT. It yields the protein CASSPGTLAGVKDTQYF.

V usage is TRBV19 and J usage is TRBJ2-1; D remains unclear. Trimming pared 1 base from V and 3 bases from J, leaving 13 bases between. The germline V gene has CDR1 LNHDA and CDR2 SQIVND (reference sequence). The CDR3 sequence is 16 residues long. The CDR3 reads CASSIGWPPHYNEQFF. The CDR3 region has the DNA TGTGCCAGTAGTATAGGGTGGCCGCCTCACTACAATGAGCAGTTCTTC.

The chain carries TRBV10-1 and TRBJ2-3; maybe TRBD1 (6 bases). V lost 5 bases, J lost 8 bases, and 17 bases lay in between. CDR1 and CDR2 from the germline V gene are WNHNN and SYGVQD (reference sequence). This CDR3 region has 14 residues. CDR3 in amino acids: CASSTTTGWGTQYF. The CDR3 DNA is TGCGCCAGCAGTACCACTACAGGGTGGGGTACGCAGTATTTT.

The chain combines TRBV12-3 or TRBV12-4 with TRBJ2-3; D is ambiguous. With 3 bases removed from V and 4 bases from J, the gap between germline ends came to 5 bases. This CDR3 spans 12 amino acids. The CDR3 nucleotides are TGTGCCAGCAGTTTCTACCCAGATACGCAGTATTTT. Translating it yields CASSFYPDTQYF.

The chain carries TRBV18 and TRBJ1-3; TRBD1 agrees at 7 bases. Losses at the gene ends were 8 bases for V and 0 bases for J; bases not matched to a gene: 10. Germline CDR1 and CDR2: KGHSH and LQKENI. CDR3 length equals 16 residues. The CDR3 sequence is CASPSDRPYSGNTIYF. CDR3 coding DNA: TGTGCCAGCCCCTCGGACAGGCCTTACTCTGGAAACACCATATATTTT.

The chain uses TRBV7-2 and TRBJ1-1; D unresolved. The CDR3 spans 15 residues. Germline CDR1 and CDR2: SGHTA and FQGNSA. V shed 1 base and J shed 7 bases, with 16 bases lying between them. CDR3 nucleotides: TGTGCCAGCAGCTTAGTTGGGAGGGTTGGAGGTGAAGCTTTCTTT. It translates to CASSLVGRVGGEAFF.

The V call is TRBV21-1, the J call TRBJ1-5. TRBV21-1 is designated a pseudogene. There are 14 residues in the CDR3. The CDR3: CAKQRGGGNQPQHF. The CDR3 coding sequence is TGTGCTAAGCAAAGGGGAGGGGGCAATCAGCCCCAGCATTTT.

This sequence joins TRBV4-3 and TRBJ2-3, with D uncertain. The CDR3 totals 16 residues. Germline loops: CDR1 LGHNA, CDR2 YSLEER. V was cut by 0 bases and J by 1 base, with 11 bases left in between. CDR3 nucleotide sequence: TGCGCCAGCAGCCAAGATAGGCAGCTAGGCACAGATACGCAGTATTTT. As protein: CASSQDRQLGTDTQYF.

The chain employs TRBV15 and TRBJ2-3; tentatively, D is TRBD1 (5 bases). The CDR3 sequence is 12 residues long. Trimming shortened V by 8 bases and J by 4 bases, and 10 bases separated the two germline ends. CDR1 and CDR2 from the germline V gene are LNHNV and YYDKDF (reference sequence). For the CDR3, the DNA is TGTGCCACCTCTAGGGGTGCAGATACGCAGTATTTT. This translates into CATSRGADTQYF.

The chain joins TRBV19 to TRBJ2-1; D remains unclear. This CDR3 contains 13 residues. The V and J ends lost 5 bases and 7 bases respectively, with 12 bases between them. Germline CDR1 reads LNHDA; CDR2 reads SQIVND (reference sequence). CDR3 DNA sequence: TGTGCCAGTAGTCCTAGTCGTAAAAATGAGCAGTTCTTC. Its translation: CASSPSRKNEQFF.

Of note for this clone: At one end the junction does not follow the germline gene, possibly because of a read error. In the same sample, other DNA sequences code for this CDR3. The chain is built from TRBV28 and TRBJ1-1, with D perhaps TRBD1 (5 bases). This CDR3 comprises 14 residues. Germline CDR1 MDHEN, CDR2 SYDVKM. As DNA, the CDR3 is TGTGCTAGCAGTCCTAGCGGGGGGAACACTGAAGCTTTCTTT. This translates into CASSPSGGNTEAFF.

This chain joins TRBV18 and TRBJ1-1; weak D call: TRBD1 (5 bases). Per the germline V gene, CDR1 is KGHSH and CDR2 is LQKENI. The length of the CDR3 is 14 residues. Trimming stripped 0 bases from V and 5 bases from J, with 10 bases between. The CDR3 bases are TGTGCCAGCTCACCACCTGCAGGGAAGACTGAAGCTTTCTTT. It yields the protein CASSPPAGKTEAFF.